These T cell receptor beta chains were read from a single sample in a study of technical replicates of blood from several donors. Assay used: immunoSEQ multiplex PCR; TCRdb lists only in-frame clones, some missing. The sample carries about 68,000 clones, around 97% recorded once. Sequenced sample: T cells isolated from PBMCs. The source of these receptors is a human donor in good health. Both conserved end residues are part of each CDR3. Fields, in order: D gene, V gene, J gene, CDR3 protein, CDR3 DNA. A D gene is named only where the DNA matches it firmly.

D: .; V: TRBV6-5; J: TRBJ1-2; CDR3: CASRLGHIYGYTF; DNA: TGTGCCAGCAGGCTCGGACACATCTATGGCTACACCTTC
D: .; V: TRBV29-1; J: TRBJ1-2; CDR3: CSVLRGYGYTF; DNA: TGCAGCGTCCTGCGAGGCTATGGCTACACCTTC
D: TRBD2; V: TRBV7-9; J: TRBJ2-7; CDR3: CASSPGLDYEQYF; DNA: TGTGCCAGCAGCCCTGGACTAGACTACGAGCAGTACTTC
D: .; V: TRBV28; J: TRBJ1-1; CDR3: CASSLFEHPNTEAFF; DNA: TGTGCCAGCAGTTTATTCGAACACCCGAACACTGAAGCTTTCTTT
D: .; V: TRBV7-9; J: TRBJ2-5; CDR3: CASSLEGVELEETQYF; DNA: TGTGCCAGCAGCTTAGAAGGCGTTGAGCTAGAAGAGACCCAGTACTTC
D: .; V: TRBV7-8; J: TRBJ1-5; CDR3: CASVPQGLNQPQHF; DNA: TGTGCCAGCGTCCCCCAGGGACTTAATCAGCCCCAGCATTTT
D: TRBD1; V: TRBV6-4; J: TRBJ2-7; CDR3: CASRRSGGKRARSYEQYF; DNA: TGTGCCAGCCGTAGGTCAGGGGGCAAACGGGCGCGGTCCTACGAGCAGTACTTC
D: TRBD2; V: TRBV14; J: TRBJ2-7; CDR3: CASSQTSGYTYEQYF; DNA: TGTGCCAGCAGCCAAACTAGCGGGTATACCTACGAGCAGTACTTC
D: .; V: TRBV27; J: TRBJ2-7; CDR3: CASSFSGMREQYF; DNA: TGTGCCAGCAGTTTTTCAGGGATGAGGGAGCAGTACTTC
D: TRBD2; V: TRBV6-1; J: TRBJ2-7; CDR3: CASQTGTSGTYEQYF; DNA: TGTGCCAGTCAGACCGGGACTAGTGGCACCTACGAGCAGTACTTC
D: .; V: TRBV7-3; J: TRBJ1-3; CDR3: CASSLTISGNTIYF; DNA: TGTGCCAGCAGCTTAACTATCTCTGGAAACACCATATATTTT